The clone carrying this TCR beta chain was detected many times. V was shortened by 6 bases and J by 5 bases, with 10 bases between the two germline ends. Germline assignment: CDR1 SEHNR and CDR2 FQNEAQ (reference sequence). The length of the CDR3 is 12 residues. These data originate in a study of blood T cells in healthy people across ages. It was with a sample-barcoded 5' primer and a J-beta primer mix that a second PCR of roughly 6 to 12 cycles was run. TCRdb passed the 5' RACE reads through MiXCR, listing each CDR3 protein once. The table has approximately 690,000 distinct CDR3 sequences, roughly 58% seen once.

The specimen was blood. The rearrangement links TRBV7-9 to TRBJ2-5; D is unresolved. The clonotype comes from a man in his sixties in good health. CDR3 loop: CASSFLGETQYF. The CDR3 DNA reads TGTGCCAGCAGTTTCTTAGGGGAGACCCAGTACTTC.